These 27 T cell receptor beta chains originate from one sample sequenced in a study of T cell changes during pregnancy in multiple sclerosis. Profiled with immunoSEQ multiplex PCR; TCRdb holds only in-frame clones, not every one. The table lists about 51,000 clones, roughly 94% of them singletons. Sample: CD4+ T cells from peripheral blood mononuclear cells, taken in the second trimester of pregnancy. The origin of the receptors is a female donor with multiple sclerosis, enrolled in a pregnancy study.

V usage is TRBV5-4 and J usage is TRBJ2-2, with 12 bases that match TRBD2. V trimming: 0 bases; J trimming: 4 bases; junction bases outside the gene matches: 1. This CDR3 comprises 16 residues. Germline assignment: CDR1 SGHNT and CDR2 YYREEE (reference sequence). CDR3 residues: CASSLGLAGATGELFF. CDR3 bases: TGTGCCAGCAGCTTGGGACTAGCGGGGGCCACCGGGGAGCTGTTTTTT.

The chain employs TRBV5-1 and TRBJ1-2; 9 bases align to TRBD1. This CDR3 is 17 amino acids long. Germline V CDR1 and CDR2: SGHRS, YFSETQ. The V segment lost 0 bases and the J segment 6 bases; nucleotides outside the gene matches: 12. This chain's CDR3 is CASSLATSPGTGHGYTF. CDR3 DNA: TGCGCCAGCAGCTTGGCCACAAGTCCCGGGACAGGGCATGGCTACACCTTC.

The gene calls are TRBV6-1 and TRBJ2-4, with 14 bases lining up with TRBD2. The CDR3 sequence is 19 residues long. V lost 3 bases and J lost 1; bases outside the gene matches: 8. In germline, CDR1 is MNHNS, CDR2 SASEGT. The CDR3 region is CASSERTSGGLGAKNIQYF. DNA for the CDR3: TGTGCCAGCAGTGAGAGGACTAGCGGGGGGCTGGGTGCCAAAAACATTCAGTACTTC.

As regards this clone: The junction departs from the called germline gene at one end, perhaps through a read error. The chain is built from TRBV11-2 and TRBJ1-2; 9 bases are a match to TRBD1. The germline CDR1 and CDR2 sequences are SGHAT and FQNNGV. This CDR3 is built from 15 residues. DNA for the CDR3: TGTGCCAGCAGCGATCACGGGACAGGGTTCTATGCCTACACCTTC. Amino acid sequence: CASSDHGTGFYAYTF.

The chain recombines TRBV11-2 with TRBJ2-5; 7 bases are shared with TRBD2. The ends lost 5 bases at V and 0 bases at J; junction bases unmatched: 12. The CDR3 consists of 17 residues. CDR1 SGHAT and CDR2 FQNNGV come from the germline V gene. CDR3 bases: TGTGCCAGCAGCCGACTCTATAATGGACTAGACCAAGAGACCCAGTACTTC. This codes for CASSRLYNGLDQETQYF.

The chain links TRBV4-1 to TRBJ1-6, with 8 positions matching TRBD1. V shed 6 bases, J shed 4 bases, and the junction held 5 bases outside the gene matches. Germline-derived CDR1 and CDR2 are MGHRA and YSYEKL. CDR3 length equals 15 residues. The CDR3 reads CASSSTGGYNSPLHF. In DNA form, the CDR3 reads TGCGCCAGCAGTTCCACAGGGGGATATAATTCACCCCTCCACTTT.

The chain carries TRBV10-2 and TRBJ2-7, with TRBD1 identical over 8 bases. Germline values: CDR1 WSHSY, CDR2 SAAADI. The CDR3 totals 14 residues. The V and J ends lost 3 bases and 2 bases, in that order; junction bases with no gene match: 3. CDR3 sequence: CASSDLQGAYEQYF. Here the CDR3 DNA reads TGCGCCAGCAGTGATTTACAGGGGGCCTACGAGCAGTACTTC.

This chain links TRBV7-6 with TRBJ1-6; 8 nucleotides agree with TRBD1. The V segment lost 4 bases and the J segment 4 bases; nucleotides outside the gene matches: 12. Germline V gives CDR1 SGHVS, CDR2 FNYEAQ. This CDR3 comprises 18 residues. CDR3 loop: CASSYGAQGEGYNSPLHF. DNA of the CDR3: TGTGCCAGCAGCTATGGGGCACAGGGGGAGGGTTATAATTCACCCCTCCACTTT.

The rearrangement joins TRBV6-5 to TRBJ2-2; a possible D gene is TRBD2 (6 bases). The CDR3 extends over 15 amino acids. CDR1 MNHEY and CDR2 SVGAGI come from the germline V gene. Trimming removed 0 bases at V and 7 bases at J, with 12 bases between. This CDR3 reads CASSYSGGGIGELFF. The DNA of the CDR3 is TGTGCCAGCAGTTACTCGGGGGGTGGTATCGGGGAGCTGTTTTTT.

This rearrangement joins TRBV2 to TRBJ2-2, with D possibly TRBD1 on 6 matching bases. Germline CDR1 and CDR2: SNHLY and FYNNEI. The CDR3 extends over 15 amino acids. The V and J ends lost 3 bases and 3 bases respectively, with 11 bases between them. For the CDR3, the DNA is TGTGCCAGCAGTGACCAAAACAGGGACACCGGGGAGCTGTTTTTT. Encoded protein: CASSDQNRDTGELFF.

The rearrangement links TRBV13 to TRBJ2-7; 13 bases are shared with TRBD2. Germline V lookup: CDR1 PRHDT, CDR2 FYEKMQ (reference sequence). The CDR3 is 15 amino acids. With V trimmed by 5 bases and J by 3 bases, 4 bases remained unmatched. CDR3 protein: CASSGTSGESYEQYF. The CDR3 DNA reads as TGTGCCAGCAGCGGGACTAGCGGGGAGAGCTACGAGCAGTACTTC.

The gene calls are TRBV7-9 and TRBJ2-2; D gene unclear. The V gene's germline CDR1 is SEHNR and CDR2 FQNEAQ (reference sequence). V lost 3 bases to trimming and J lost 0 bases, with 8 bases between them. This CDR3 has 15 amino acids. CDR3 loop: CASSLSLSNTGELFF. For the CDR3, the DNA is TGTGCCAGCAGCTTGAGTCTATCGAACACCGGGGAGCTGTTTTTT.

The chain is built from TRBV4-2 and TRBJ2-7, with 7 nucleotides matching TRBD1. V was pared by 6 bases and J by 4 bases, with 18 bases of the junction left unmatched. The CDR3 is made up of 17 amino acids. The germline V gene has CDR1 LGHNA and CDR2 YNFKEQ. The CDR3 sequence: CASSDILRGDSRYEQYF. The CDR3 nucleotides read TGTGCCAGCAGTGACATCTTAAGAGGGGACAGCCGGTACGAGCAGTACTTC.

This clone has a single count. The CDR3 sequence: CASSYSRVHYGYTF. CDR3 nucleotide sequence: TGTGCCAGCAGTTACTCGCGGGTCCACTATGGCTACACCTTC. The chain carries TRBV6-5 and TRBJ1-2; D uncertain. V lost 0 bases, J lost 3 bases, and 8 bases lay in between. Germline V CDR1 and CDR2: MNHEY, SVGAGI. CDR3 length equals 14 residues.

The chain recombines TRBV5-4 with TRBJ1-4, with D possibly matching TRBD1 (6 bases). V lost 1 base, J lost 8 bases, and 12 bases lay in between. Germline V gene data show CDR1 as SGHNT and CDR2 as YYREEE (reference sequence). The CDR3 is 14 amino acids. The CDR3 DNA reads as TGTGCCAGCAGCTTGCGCCAGGGGCGGGAAAAACTGTTTTTT. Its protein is CASSLRQGREKLFF.

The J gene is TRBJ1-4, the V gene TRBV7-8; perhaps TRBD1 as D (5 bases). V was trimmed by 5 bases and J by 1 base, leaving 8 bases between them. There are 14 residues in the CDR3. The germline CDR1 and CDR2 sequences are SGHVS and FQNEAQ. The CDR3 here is CASSRGLTNEKLFF. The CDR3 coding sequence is TGTGCCAGCAGCCGGGGGTTAACTAATGAAAAACTGTTTTTT. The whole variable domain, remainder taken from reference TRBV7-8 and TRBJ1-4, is GAGVSQSPRYKVAKRGQDVALRCDPISGHVSLFWYQQALGQGPEFLTYFQNEAQLDKSGLPSDRFFAERPEGSVSTLKIQRTQQEDSAVYLCASSRGLTNEKLFFGSGTQLSVL.

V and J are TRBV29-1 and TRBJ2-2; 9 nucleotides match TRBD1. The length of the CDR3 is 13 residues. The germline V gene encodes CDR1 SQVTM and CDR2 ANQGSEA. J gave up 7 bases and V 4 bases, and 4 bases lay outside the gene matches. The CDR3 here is CSVGTGGGGELFF. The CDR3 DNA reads TGCAGCGTTGGAACAGGGGGCGGCGGGGAGCTGTTTTTT.

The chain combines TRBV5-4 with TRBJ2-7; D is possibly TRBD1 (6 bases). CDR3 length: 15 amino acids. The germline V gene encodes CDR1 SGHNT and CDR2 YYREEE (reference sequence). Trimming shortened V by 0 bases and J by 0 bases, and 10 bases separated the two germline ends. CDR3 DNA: TGTGCCAGCAGCTTGGCCACAGGGAGCTCCTACGAGCAGTACTTC. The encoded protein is CASSLATGSSYEQYF.

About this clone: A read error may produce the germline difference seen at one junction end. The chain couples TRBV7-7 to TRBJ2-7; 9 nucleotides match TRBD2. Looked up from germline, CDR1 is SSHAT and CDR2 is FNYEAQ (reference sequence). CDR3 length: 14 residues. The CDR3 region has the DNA TGTGCTAGCAGCTTATCCGGGACTAGCAAAGAGCAGTACTTC. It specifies CASSLSGTSKEQYF.

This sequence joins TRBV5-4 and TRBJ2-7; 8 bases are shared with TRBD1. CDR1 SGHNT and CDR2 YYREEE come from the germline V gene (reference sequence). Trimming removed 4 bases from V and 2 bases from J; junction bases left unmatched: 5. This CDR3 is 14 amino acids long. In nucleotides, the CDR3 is TGTGCCAGCAGCCCGCGACAGGGGCCCTACGAGCAGTACTTC. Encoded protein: CASSPRQGPYEQYF.

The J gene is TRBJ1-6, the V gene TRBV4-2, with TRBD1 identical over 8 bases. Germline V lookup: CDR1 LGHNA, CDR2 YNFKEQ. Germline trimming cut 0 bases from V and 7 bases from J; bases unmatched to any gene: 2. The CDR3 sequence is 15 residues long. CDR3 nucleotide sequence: TGTGCCAGCAGCCAAGACGACAGGGGAAATTCACCCCTCCACTTT. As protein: CASSQDDRGNSPLHF.

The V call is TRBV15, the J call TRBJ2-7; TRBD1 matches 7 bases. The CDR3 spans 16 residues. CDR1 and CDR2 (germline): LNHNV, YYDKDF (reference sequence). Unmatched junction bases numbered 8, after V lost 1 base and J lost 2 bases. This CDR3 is CATSRALGTVTYEQYF. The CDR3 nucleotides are TGTGCCACCAGCAGAGCCCTCGGGACAGTTACCTACGAGCAGTACTTC.

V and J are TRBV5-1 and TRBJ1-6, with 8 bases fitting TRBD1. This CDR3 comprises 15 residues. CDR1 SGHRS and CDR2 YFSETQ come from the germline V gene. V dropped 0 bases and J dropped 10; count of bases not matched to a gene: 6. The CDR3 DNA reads TGCGCCAGCAGCTTGGCTGGGACAGGACGATCACCCCTCCACTTT. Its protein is CASSLAGTGRSPLHF.

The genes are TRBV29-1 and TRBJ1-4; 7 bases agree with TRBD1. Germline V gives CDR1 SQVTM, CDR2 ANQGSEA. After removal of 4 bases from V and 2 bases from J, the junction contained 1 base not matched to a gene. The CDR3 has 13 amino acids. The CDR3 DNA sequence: TGCAGCGTTGGGGGACAGACTAATGAAAAACTGTTTTTT. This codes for CSVGGQTNEKLFF.

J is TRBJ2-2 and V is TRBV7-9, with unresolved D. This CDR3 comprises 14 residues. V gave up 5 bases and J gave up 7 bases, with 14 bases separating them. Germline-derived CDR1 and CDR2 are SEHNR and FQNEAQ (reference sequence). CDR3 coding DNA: TGTGCCAGCAGCCTGGTTCCGGAGCTCGGGGAGCTGTTTTTT. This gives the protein CASSLVPELGELFF.

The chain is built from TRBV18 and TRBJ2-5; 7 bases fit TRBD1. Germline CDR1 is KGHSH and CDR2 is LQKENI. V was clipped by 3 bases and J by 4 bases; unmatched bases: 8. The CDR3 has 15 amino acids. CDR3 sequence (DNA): TGTGCCAGCTCACCCAAAGCCTCAGGGGGAGAGACCCAGTACTTC. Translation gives CASSPKASGGETQYF.

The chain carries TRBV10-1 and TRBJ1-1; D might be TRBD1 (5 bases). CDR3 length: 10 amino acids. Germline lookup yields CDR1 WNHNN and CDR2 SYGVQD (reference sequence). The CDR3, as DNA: TGCGCTCGCAGGGACACTGAAGCTTTCTTT. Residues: CARRDTEAFF.